The 4 T cell receptor beta chains below come from one sample, sequenced in a study of T cells in Graves' hyperthyroidism and ophthalmopathy. The investigators amplified TCR beta CDR3 regions from RNA transcripts. HTBI primers were the set used in a first-round RT-PCR of the TCR CDR3. One entry per CDR3 protein, called by TCRdb with MiXCR from the multiplex PCR reads. The repertoire holds about 420,000 distinct CDR3 sequences, with about an eighth as singletons. The material sequenced was blood. Source of these receptors: a woman under 30 with Graves' hyperthyroidism.

This clonotype has a count of ten or more. The chain recombines TRBV27 with TRBJ1-2; 11 nucleotides agree with TRBD1. Germline lookup yields CDR1 MNHEY and CDR2 SMNVEV (reference sequence). J lost 7 bases, V lost 3 bases, and 4 bases had no gene match. The CDR3 runs 14 residues. The CDR3: CASSFRDRGGGYTF. The CDR3 nucleotides are TGTGCCAGCAGTTTCCGGGACAGGGGGGGTGGCTACACCTTC.

The V gene is TRBV20-1, the J gene TRBJ2-2; 7 positions agree with TRBD2. The CDR3 totals 13 residues. Per germline, CDR1 DFQATT and CDR2 SNEGSKA (reference sequence). V lost 6 bases, J lost 8 bases, and 9 bases stayed unmatched. The CDR3 loop reads CSAPGLGLGELFF. The CDR3 nucleotides read TGCAGTGCCCCCGGACTAGGATTAGGGGAGCTGTTTTTT.

This clonotype was observed many times. This chain connects TRBV6-5 to TRBJ2-7; tentative D call: TRBD1 (6 bases). The CDR3 is made up of 16 amino acids. Trimming stripped 0 bases from V and 7 bases from J, with 19 bases between. Germline V gene sequence: CDR1 MNHEY, CDR2 SVGAGI. CDR3 DNA sequence: TGTGCCAGCAGTTACTCGAAGGGGGTCCCCTCGATTGAGCAGTACTTC. This encodes CASSYSKGVPSIEQYF.

This clonotype was seen only a few times. The rearrangement links TRBV20-1 to TRBJ1-4; D uncertain. The CDR3 is made up of 15 amino acids. Trimming left V 0 bases short and J 4 bases short, with 12 bases between. Germline V gene sequence: CDR1 DFQATT, CDR2 SNEGSKA (reference sequence). The CDR3 DNA is TGCAGTGCTAGAGACCCGGGGTTAGTTAATGAAAAACTGTTTTTT. Translated: CSARDPGLVNEKLFF.